Below, 21 T cell receptor beta chains from the same sample are listed, as sequenced in a study of T cells in Graves' hyperthyroidism and ophthalmopathy. TCR beta CDR3 sequences were amplified from RNA transcripts. The study used the HTBI primer set for a first-round RT-PCR of the TCR CDR3. Each CDR3 protein is one row after TCRdb ran MiXCR on the multiplex PCR reads. Found here are nearly 600,000 distinct CDR3 sequences, roughly 13% of them singletons; the top ten hold less than 6%. The sample was blood. All receptors come from a woman in her 30s with Graves' hyperthyroidism that later progressed to Graves' ophthalmopathy.

This clonotype occurred once. V gene TRBV20-1 combines with J gene TRBJ1-2; D might be TRBD1 (6 bases). V gave up 3 bases and J gave up 5 bases, with 16 bases separating them. The CDR3 length is 14 residues. Per the germline V gene, CDR1 is DFQATT and CDR2 is SNEGSKA (reference sequence). The CDR3 DNA reads as TGCAGTGCTAGGCCCTCGGGGGCGGGGTATGGCTACACCTTC. Translation: CSARPSGAGYGYTF.

This clonotype showed up many times. The V call is TRBV7-3, the J call TRBJ2-5; D remains unclear. There are 13 residues in the CDR3. V lost 4 bases and J 5 bases, leaving 11 bases between the germline ends. Per the germline V gene, CDR1 is SGHTA and CDR2 is FQGTGA. The chain's CDR3 is CASSWARSETQYF. The DNA of the CDR3 is TGTGCCAGCAGCTGGGCGCGGTCTGAGACCCAGTACTTC.

This clonotype has more than one count but fewer than ten. The junction and the germline gene differ at one end; a read error may be behind it. The chain couples TRBV18 to TRBJ1-1, with 7 bases aligning to TRBD1. CDR3 length equals 15 residues. Looked up from germline, CDR1 is KGHSH and CDR2 is LQKENI. The CDR3 DNA is TGTGCCAGCTCACCACGACAGGGCCAGAACACTGAAGCTCTCTTT. Amino acid sequence: CASSPRQGQNTEALF.

Many counts were recorded for this clonotype. The genes are TRBV5-4 and TRBJ2-3; D might be TRBD2 (6 bases). Germline assignment: CDR1 SGHNT and CDR2 YYREEE (reference sequence). CDR3 length: 16 amino acids. With 4 bases removed from V and 2 bases from J, the gap between germline ends came to 17 bases. The CDR3 DNA reads TGTGCCAGCAGCCCGGCGGGGAATGGGGCCACAGATACGCAGTATTTT. The encoded protein is CASSPAGNGATDTQYF. The complete variable domain, with remaining parts taken from reference TRBV5-4 and TRBJ2-3, reads ETGVTQSPTHLIKTRGQQVTLRCSSQSGHNTVSWYQQALGQGPQFIFQYYREEENGRGNFPPRFSGLQFPNYSSELNVNALELDDSALYLCASSPAGNGATDTQYFGPGTRLTVL.

This clonotype was observed at least ten times. The chain is built from TRBV10-3 and TRBJ1-1; weak D call: TRBD1 (6 bases). This CDR3 spans 12 amino acids. From germline, CDR1 is ENHRY and CDR2 SYGVKD. The ends were cut back, 11 bases at V and 0 bases at J, with 10 bases in the middle. The CDR3 loop is CASGGLNTEAFF. CDR3 sequence (DNA): TGTGCCTCGGGGGGGCTGAACACTGAAGCTTTCTTT.

This clonotype was detected many times. J is TRBJ2-7 and V is TRBV20-1; D call uncertain. Germline CDR1 reads DFQATT; CDR2 reads SNEGSKA (reference sequence). The CDR3 runs to 15 residues. The V end was cut by 5 bases, the J end by 2 bases, with 19 bases between. The CDR3 loop reads CSAGRPGGHTYEQYF. Here the CDR3 DNA reads TGCAGTGCTGGCCGGCCGGGCGGCCACACCTACGAGCAGTACTTC.

This clonotype showed up many times. The rearrangement links TRBV19 to TRBJ1-1; the D gene is possibly TRBD1 (6 bases). This CDR3 contains 15 residues. V gave up 6 bases and J gave up 3 bases, with 17 bases separating them. Germline CDR1 and CDR2: LNHDA and SQIVND (reference sequence). As DNA, the CDR3 is TGTGCCAGTAGGGAACAGGGAGGAGTAGACACTGAAGCTTTCTTT. This codes for CASREQGGVDTEAFF.

The sample holds a few counts of this clonotype. The rearrangement uses TRBV28 and TRBJ2-7, with 8 bases that match TRBD2. V shed 7 bases and J 5 bases; nucleotides not matched to a gene: 16. The CDR3 sequence is 16 residues long. The germline gives CDR1 MDHEN, CDR2 SYDVKM. The CDR3 region has the DNA TGTGCCAGCAACGAGCGATGGTCGGGGGGGAAGAACGAGCAGTACTTC. Its translation: CASNERWSGGKNEQYF.

The CDR3 DNA reads TGTGCCAGCAGCTCCTCCGATCGCGAGCAGTACTTC. Translated: CASSSSDREQYF. This rearrangement joins TRBV3-1 to TRBJ2-7; no definite D call. This CDR3 region has 12 residues. CDR1 is LGHDT and CDR2 is YNNKEL in the germline V gene (reference sequence). V was shortened by 5 bases and J by 6 bases, with 11 bases between the two germline ends.

This chain connects TRBV30 to TRBJ1-6, with D unresolved. Germline V gives CDR1 GTSNPN, CDR2 SVGIG (reference sequence). The CDR3 totals 15 residues. V lost 0 bases and J 5 bases, leaving 11 bases between the germline ends. CDR3 sequence (DNA): TGTGCCTGGAGTGTACAAGGGAATGATAATTCACCCCTCCACTTT. Encoded protein: CAWSVQGNDNSPLHF.

The table lists this clonotype with many counts. V and J are TRBV27 and TRBJ1-1; tentatively, D is TRBD1 (5 bases). Germline lookup yields CDR1 MNHEY and CDR2 SMNVEV (reference sequence). The V end lost 4 bases, the J end lost 1 base, and 13 bases lay between the germline ends. The CDR3 totals 15 residues. CDR3 residues: CASSSAQGRNTEAFF. The CDR3 nucleotides read TGTGCCAGCAGTTCGGCCCAGGGACGGAACACTGAAGCTTTCTTT.

This clonotype was seen a few times. The rearrangement uses TRBV28 and TRBJ2-7, with D possibly matching TRBD1 (6 bases). The germline V and J ends were trimmed by 7 bases and 0 bases, with 10 bases remaining between them. CDR1 and CDR2 (germline): MDHEN, SYDVKM. There are 13 residues in the CDR3. The CDR3: CASNQGSSYEQYF. The CDR3, as DNA: TGTGCCAGCAACCAGGGGAGCTCCTACGAGCAGTACTTC.

Ten or more counts support this clonotype. The chain has TRBV30 and TRBJ1-4, with D hard to call. Trimming removed 3 bases at V and 3 bases at J, with 11 bases between. Germline V gene sequence: CDR1 GTSNPN, CDR2 SVGIG (reference sequence). This CDR3 has 14 residues. The CDR3 loop is CAWSQTPSNEKLFF. CDR3 DNA sequence: TGTGCCTGGAGCCAGACGCCTTCTAATGAAAAACTGTTTTTT.

The J gene is TRBJ1-4, the V gene TRBV14, with a possible D match to TRBD1 (6 bases). CDR3 length: 17 residues. The V end lost 0 bases, the J end lost 6 bases, and 17 bases lay between the germline ends. CDR1 is SGHDN and CDR2 is FVKESK in the germline V gene. CDR3 bases: TGTGCCAGCAGCCAAGATGCGGGGGGCGGTGGGTATGAAAAACTGTTTTTT. Translation: CASSQDAGGGGYEKLFF.

This clonotype came up a few times. This chain connects TRBV27 to TRBJ2-7; perhaps TRBD1 as D (5 bases). Per germline, CDR1 MNHEY and CDR2 SMNVEV (reference sequence). V was pared by 0 bases and J by 8 bases, with 20 bases between. This CDR3 has 16 amino acids. The CDR3 is CASSLSGQDAAYKQYF. CDR3 DNA: TGTGCCAGCAGTTTATCAGGACAAGACGCAGCTTACAAGCAGTACTTC.

This clonotype showed up many times. The chain has TRBV4-1 and TRBJ2-1, with TRBD2 as a possible D gene (6 bases). The CDR3 runs 14 residues. Per germline, CDR1 MGHRA and CDR2 YSYEKL. Trimming pared 3 bases from V and 8 bases from J, leaving 14 bases between. CDR3 in DNA: TGCGCCAGCAGCCAGATGGAGGGGAAGGATGAGCAGTTCTTC. Its protein is CASSQMEGKDEQFF.

The rearrangement links TRBV9 to TRBJ2-7, with D possibly TRBD1 on 7 matching bases. Trimming left V 3 bases short and J 7 bases short, with 20 bases between. This CDR3 has 15 residues. The V gene's germline CDR1 is SGDLS and CDR2 YYNGEE. The DNA for the CDR3 is TGTGCCAGCAGCGCACAGGGGACTCCTACGCGGGAGCAGTACTTC. It translates to CASSAQGTPTREQYF.

This clonotype was counted ten times or more. V and J are TRBV12-3 or TRBV12-4 and TRBJ2-7; 11 bases fit TRBD2. CDR3 length: 14 amino acids. J lost 5 bases, V lost 6 bases, and 6 bases had no gene match. CDR3 bases: TGTGCCAGCAGCGACGCTAGCGGGAGGAACGAGCAGTACTTC. Its translation is CASSDASGRNEQYF.

This clonotype was seen many times. The CDR3 is CASSRQGANYGYTF. DNA for the CDR3: TGTGCCAGCAGCCGACAGGGAGCTAACTATGGCTACACCTTC. J is TRBJ1-2 and V is TRBV3-1; 7 nucleotides match TRBD1. The V segment lost 4 bases and the J segment 0 bases; nucleotides outside the gene matches: 2. The CDR3 extends over 14 amino acids. Germline V gene data show CDR1 as LGHDT and CDR2 as YNNKEL (reference sequence).

V and J are TRBV9 and TRBJ2-1, with D uncertain. This CDR3 has 12 amino acids. The germline gives CDR1 SGDLS, CDR2 YYNGEE. Trimming left V 0 bases short and J 9 bases short, with 7 bases between. CDR3 nucleotides: TGTGCCAGCAGCGTAGCTCTTGGTGAGCAGTTCTTC. Its protein product is CASSVALGEQFF.

The table lists this clonotype with many counts. This chain joins TRBV27 and TRBJ2-1, with 7 bases matching TRBD1. Trimming removed 6 bases from V and 3 bases from J; junction bases left unmatched: 8. Germline V gene data show CDR1 as MNHEY and CDR2 as SMNVEV (reference sequence). The CDR3 extends over 15 amino acids. As DNA, the CDR3 is TGTGCCAGCAGCCCTACGGGACAGTACTACAATGAGCAGTTCTTC. Its protein is CASSPTGQYYNEQFF.